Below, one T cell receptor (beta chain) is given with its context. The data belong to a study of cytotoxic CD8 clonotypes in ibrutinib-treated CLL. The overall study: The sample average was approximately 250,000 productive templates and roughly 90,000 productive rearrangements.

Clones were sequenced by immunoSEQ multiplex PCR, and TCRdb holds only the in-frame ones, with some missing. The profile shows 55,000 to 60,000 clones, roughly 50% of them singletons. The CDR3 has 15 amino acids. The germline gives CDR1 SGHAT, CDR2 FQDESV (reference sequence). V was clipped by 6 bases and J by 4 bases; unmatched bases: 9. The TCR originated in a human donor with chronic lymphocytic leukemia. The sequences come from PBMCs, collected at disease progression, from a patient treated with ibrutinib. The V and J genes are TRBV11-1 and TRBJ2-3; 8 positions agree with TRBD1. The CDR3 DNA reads TGTGCCAGCAGTCAAGGGCAGGGGGCCTCAGATACGCAGTATTTT. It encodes CASSQGQGASDTQYF.